The 5 T cell receptor beta chains given below trace back to one sample, sequenced in a study of cytomegalovirus exposure and HLA in healthy donors. PCR primers comprised 60 Vbeta and 13 Jbeta primers. Profiled with immunoSEQ multiplex PCR; TCRdb holds only in-frame clones, not every one. The sample records 140,000 to 150,000 clones, over 65% being singletons. Sequences were obtained from PBMCs. These receptors were obtained from a female donor in good health and CMV-seronegative.

The V gene is TRBV15, the J gene TRBJ1-5; the D gene is possibly TRBD1 (6 bases). The CDR3 extends over 14 amino acids. The germline gives CDR1 LNHNV, CDR2 YYDKDF (reference sequence). V was cut by 4 bases and J by 3 bases, with 10 bases left in between. The DNA for the CDR3 is TGTGCCACCAGCATTGGACAGATCAATCAGCCCCAGCATTTT. It encodes CATSIGQINQPQHF.

The V gene is TRBV2, the J gene TRBJ2-1, with a weak D call TRBD1 (6 bases). The CDR3 is 16 amino acids. Germline loops: CDR1 SNHLY, CDR2 FYNNEI. Trimming stripped 2 bases from V and 6 bases from J, with 17 bases between. The CDR3 region has the DNA TGTGCCAGCAGTGAACAGGGGTTGGCGGCCCGCAATGAGCAGTTCTTC. Amino acids: CASSEQGLAARNEQFF.

The rearrangement links TRBV2 to TRBJ1-5; D call uncertain. Trimming removed 4 bases at V and 3 bases at J, with 13 bases between. This CDR3 has 15 residues. The V gene's germline CDR1 is SNHLY and CDR2 FYNNEI. CDR3 nucleotide sequence: TGTGCCAGCAGTGGGGGAGGGATGAACAATCAGCCCCAGCATTTT. Protein sequence: CASSGGGMNNQPQHF.

The V gene is TRBV5-1, the J gene TRBJ2-3; TRBD2 matches 12 bases. Per the germline V gene, CDR1 is SGHRS and CDR2 is YFSETQ. The V gene end was trimmed by 6 bases and the J gene end by 3 bases; junction bases not matched to a gene: 11. CDR3 length: 17 residues. The CDR3 protein is CASTPRTSGVRTDTQYF. CDR3 in DNA: TGCGCCAGCACGCCCAGGACTAGCGGGGTAAGGACAGATACGCAGTATTTT.

The chain joins TRBV23-1 to TRBJ1-2; 8 bases map to TRBD1. TRBV23-1 is designated an ORF whose function remains uncertain. The J segment lost 1 base and the V segment lost 0 bases, leaving 13 bases of the junction unmatched. This CDR3 is built from 19 residues. The CDR3 region has the DNA TGCGCCAGCAGTCAATCGTACTTCCGGACAGGGAGCTTTAACTATGGCTACACCTTC. Its translation is CASSQSYFRTGSFNYGYTF.